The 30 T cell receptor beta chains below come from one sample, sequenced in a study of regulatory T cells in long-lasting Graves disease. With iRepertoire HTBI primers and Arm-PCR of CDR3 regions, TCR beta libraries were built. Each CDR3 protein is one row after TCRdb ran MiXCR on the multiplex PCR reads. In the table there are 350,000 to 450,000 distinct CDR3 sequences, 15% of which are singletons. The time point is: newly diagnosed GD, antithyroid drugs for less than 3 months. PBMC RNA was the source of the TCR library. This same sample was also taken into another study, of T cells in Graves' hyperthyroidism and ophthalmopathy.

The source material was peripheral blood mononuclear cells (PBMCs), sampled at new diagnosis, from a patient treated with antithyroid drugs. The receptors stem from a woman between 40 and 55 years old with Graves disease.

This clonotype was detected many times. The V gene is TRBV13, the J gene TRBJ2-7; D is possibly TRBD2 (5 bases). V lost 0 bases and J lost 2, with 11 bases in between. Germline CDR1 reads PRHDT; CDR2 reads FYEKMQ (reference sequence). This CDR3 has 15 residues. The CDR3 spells CASSLGPGSTYEQYF. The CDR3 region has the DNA TGTGCCAGCAGCTTAGGTCCGGGGTCAACCTACGAGCAGTACTTC.

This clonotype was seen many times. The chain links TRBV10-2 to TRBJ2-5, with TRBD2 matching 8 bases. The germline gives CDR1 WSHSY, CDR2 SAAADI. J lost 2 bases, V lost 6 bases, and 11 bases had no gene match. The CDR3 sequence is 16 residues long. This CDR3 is CASSGGVRGQQETQYF. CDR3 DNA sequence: TGCGCCAGCAGCGGGGGGGTACGCGGCCAACAAGAGACCCAGTACTTC.

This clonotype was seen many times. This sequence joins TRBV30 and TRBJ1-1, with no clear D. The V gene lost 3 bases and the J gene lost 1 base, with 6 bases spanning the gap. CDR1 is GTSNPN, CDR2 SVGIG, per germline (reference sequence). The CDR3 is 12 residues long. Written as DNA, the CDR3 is TGTGCCTGGAGAGGAGGGAACACTGAAGCTTTCTTT. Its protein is CAWRGGNTEAFF.

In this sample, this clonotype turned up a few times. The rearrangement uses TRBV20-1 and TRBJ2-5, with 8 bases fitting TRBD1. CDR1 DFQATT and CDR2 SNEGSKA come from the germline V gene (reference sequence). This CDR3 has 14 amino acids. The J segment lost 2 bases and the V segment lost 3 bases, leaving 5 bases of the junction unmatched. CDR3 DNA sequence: TGCAGTGCTAGTTGGGACAGGCCTCAAGAGACCCAGTACTTC. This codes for CSASWDRPQETQYF.

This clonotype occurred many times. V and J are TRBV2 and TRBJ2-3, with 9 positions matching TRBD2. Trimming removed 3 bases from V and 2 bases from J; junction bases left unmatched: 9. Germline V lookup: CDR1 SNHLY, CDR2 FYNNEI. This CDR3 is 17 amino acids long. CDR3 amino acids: CASSEGRLAGITDTQYF. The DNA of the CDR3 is TGTGCCAGCAGTGAGGGTAGGCTAGCGGGAATCACAGATACGCAGTATTTT.

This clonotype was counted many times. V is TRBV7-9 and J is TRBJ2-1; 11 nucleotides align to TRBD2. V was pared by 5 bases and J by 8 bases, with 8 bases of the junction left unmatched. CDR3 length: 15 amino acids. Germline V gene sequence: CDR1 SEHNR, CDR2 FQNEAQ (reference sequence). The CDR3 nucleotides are TGTGCCAGCAGCCCGAAGGTAGCGGGAGGGCATGAGCAGTTCTTC. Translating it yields CASSPKVAGGHEQFF.

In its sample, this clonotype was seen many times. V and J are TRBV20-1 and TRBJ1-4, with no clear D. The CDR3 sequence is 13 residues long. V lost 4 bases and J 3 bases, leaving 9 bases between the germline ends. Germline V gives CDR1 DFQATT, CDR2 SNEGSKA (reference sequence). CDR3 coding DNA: TGCAGTGCTAACGAAGCAGCTAATGAAAAACTGTTTTTT. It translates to CSANEAANEKLFF.

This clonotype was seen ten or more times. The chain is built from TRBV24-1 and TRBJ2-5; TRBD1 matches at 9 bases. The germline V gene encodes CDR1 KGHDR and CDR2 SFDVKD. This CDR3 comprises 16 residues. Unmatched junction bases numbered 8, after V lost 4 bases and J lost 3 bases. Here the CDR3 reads CATSDRRGTGKETQYF. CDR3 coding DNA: TGTGCCACCAGTGACCGACGGGGGACAGGGAAAGAGACCCAGTACTTC.

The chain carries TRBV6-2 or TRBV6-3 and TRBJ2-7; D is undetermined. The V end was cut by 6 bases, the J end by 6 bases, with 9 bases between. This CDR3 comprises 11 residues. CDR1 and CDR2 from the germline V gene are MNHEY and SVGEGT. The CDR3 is CASRLGGEQYF. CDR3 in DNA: TGTGCCAGCAGGTTAGGCGGCGAGCAGTACTTC.

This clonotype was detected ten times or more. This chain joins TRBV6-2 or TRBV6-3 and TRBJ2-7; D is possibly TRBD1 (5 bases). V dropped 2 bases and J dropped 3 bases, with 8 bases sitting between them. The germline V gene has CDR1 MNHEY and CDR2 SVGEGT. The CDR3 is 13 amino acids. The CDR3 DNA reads TGTGCCAGCAGTTACGGGGCAAACTACGAGCAGTACTTC. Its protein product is CASSYGANYEQYF.

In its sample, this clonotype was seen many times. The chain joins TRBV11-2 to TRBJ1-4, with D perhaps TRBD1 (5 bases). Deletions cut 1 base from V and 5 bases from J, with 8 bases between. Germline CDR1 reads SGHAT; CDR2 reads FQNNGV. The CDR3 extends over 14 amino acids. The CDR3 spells CASSLGQSNEKLFF. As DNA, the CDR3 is TGTGCCAGCAGCTTAGGACAGTCAAATGAAAAACTGTTTTTT.

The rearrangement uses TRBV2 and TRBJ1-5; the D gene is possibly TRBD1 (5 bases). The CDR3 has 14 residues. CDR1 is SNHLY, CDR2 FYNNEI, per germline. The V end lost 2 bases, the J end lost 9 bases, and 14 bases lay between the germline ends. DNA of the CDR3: TGTGCCAGCAGTGAATTTGCCCAGGGCGGGCCCCAGCATTTT. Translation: CASSEFAQGGPQHF.

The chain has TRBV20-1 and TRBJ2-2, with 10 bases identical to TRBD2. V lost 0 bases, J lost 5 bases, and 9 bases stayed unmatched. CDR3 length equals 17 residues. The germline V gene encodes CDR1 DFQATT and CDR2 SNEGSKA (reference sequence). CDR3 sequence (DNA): TGCAGTGCTAGAGATACAAGAGCGGGAGGGCGTACCGGGGAGCTGTTTTTT. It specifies CSARDTRAGGRTGELFF.

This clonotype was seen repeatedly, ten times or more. CDR3 region: CASSWGAGEGETQYF. In nucleotides, the CDR3 is TGTGCCAGCAGTTGGGGGGCGGGAGAGGGAGAGACCCAGTACTTC. The chain has TRBV28 and TRBJ2-5, with TRBD2 as a possible D gene (7 bases). Germline CDR1 is MDHEN and CDR2 is SYDVKM. The CDR3 sequence is 15 residues long. V shed 4 bases and J shed 4 bases, with 16 bases lying between them.

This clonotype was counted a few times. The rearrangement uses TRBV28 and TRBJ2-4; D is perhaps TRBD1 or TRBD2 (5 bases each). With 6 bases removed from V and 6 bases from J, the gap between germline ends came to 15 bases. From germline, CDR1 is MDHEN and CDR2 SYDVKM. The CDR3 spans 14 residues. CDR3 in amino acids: CASSPPRDGNIQYF. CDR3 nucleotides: TGTGCCAGCAGCCCTCCCCGGGACGGAAACATTCAGTACTTC.

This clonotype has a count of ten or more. CDR3: CASTLTGFYSNQPQHF. CDR3 DNA: TGTGCCAGCACTCTCACAGGGTTTTATAGCAATCAGCCCCAGCATTTT. The V and J genes are TRBV12-3 or TRBV12-4 and TRBJ1-5; D is perhaps TRBD1 (6 bases). Trimming removed 7 bases at V and 0 bases at J, with 16 bases between. The CDR3 length is 16 residues.

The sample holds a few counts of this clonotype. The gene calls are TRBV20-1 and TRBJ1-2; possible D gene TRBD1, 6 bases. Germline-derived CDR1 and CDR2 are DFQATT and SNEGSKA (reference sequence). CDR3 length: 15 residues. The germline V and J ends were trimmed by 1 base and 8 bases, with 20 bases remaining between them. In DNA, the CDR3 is TGCAGTGCTAGAGCCCTCGGTGGCAGGGGTGAGGGCTACACCTTC. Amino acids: CSARALGGRGEGYTF.

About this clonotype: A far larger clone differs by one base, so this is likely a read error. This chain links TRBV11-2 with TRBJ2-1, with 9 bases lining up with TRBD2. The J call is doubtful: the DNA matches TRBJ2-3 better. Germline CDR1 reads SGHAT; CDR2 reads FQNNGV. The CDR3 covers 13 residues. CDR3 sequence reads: CASRISGRNAQYF. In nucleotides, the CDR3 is TGTGCCAGCAGGATTAGCGGGAGAAATGCGCAGTATTTT.

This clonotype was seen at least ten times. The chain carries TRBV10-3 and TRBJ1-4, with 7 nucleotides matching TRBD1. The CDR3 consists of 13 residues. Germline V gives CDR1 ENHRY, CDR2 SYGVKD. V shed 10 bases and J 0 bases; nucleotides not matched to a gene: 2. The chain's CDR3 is CATGTATNEKLFF. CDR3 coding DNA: TGTGCCACCGGGACAGCAACTAATGAAAAACTGTTTTTT.

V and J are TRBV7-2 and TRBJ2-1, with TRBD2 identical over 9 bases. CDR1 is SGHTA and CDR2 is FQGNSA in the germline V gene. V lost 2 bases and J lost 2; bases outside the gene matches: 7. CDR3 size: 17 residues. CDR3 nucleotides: TGTGCCAGCAGCTTAAGTAGGCGGGAGGGCGCCTACAATGAGCAGTTCTTC. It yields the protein CASSLSRREGAYNEQFF.

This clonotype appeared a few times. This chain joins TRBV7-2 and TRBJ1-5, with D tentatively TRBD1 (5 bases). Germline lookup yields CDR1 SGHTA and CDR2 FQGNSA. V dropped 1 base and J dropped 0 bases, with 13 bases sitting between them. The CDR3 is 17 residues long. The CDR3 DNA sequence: TGTGCCAGCAGCTTAGGGTACAGGCGTAATAGCAATCAGCCCCAGCATTTT. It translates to CASSLGYRRNSNQPQHF.

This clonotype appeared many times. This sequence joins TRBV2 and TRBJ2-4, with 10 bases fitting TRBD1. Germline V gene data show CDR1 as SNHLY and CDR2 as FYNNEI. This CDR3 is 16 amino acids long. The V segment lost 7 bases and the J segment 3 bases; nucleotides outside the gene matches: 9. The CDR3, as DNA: TGTGCCAGCACCCCCTGGGACAGGGGCGGCAAAAACATTCAGTACTTC. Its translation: CASTPWDRGGKNIQYF.

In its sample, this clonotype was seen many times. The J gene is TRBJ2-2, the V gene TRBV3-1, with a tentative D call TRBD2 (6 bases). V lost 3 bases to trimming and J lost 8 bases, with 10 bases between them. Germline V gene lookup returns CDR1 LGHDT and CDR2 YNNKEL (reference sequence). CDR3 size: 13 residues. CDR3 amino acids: CASSQPGLGELFF. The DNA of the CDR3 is TGTGCCAGCAGCCAGCCGGGACTTGGGGAGCTGTTTTTT. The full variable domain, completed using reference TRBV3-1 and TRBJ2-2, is DTAVSQTPKYLVTQMGNDKSIKCEQNLGHDTMYWYKQDSKKFLKIMFSYNNKELIINETVPNRFSPKSPDKAHLNLHINSLELGDSAVYFCASSQPGLGELFFGEGSRLTVL.

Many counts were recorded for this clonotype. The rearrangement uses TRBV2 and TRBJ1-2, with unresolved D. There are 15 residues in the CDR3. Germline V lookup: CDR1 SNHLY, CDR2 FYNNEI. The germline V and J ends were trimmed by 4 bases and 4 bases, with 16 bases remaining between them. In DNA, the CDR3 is TGTGCCAGCAGTGCAAGGTCAGCCCCACTCTATGGCTACACCTTC. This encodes CASSARSAPLYGYTF.

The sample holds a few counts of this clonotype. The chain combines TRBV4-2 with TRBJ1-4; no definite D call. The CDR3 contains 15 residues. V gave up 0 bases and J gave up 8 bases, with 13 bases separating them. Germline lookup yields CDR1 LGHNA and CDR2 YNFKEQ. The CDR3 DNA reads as TGTGCCAGCAGCCAAGATTGGCCTACGGGAGAAAAACTGTTTTTT. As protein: CASSQDWPTGEKLFF.

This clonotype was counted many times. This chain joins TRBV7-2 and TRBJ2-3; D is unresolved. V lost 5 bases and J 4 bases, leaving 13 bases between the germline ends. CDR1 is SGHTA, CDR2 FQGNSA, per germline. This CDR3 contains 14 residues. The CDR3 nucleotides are TGTGCCAGCAGCAGAGCACGGGCGGCAGATACGCAGTATTTT. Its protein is CASSRARAADTQYF.

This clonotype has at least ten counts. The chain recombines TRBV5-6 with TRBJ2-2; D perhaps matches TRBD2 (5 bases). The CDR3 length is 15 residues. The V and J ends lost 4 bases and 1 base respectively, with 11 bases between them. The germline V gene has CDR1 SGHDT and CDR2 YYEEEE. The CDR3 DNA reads TGTGCCAGCAGCCTAGATGGGAGGAACACCGGGGAGCTGTTTTTT. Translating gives CASSLDGRNTGELFF.

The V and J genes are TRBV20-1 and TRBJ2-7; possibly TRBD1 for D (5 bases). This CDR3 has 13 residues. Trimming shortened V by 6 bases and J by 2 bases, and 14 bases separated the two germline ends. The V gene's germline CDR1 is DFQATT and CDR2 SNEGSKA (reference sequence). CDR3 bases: TGCAGTGCCCAGGGAAGTCAGGCCTACGAGCAGTACTTC. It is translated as CSAQGSQAYEQYF.

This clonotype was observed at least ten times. CDR3 nucleotide sequence: TGTGCCAGCAGCCACCGGGTCCCTCGGGACGAGCAGTACTTC. The encoded protein is CASSHRVPRDEQYF. The rearrangement joins TRBV11-2 to TRBJ2-7; D is unclear. Germline CDR1 reads SGHAT; CDR2 reads FQNNGV. This CDR3 region has 14 residues. V lost 5 bases, J lost 5 bases, and 16 bases lay in between.

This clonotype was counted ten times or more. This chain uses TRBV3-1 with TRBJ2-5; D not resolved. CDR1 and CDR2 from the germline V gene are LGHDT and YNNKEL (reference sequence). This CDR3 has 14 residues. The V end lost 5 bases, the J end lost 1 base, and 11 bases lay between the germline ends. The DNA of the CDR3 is TGTGCCAGCAGCAACCGGGCCGGCCAAGAGACCCAGTACTTC. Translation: CASSNRAGQETQYF.